This is a list of T cell receptor beta chains from one sample in a study of T cells after yellow fever vaccination. MiXCR was run by TCRdb on the 5' RACE reads, yielding one entry per CDR3 protein. Here the sample spans about 58,000 distinct CDR3 sequences, around 6.1% being singletons. Specimen: PBMCs, either bulk or a sorted T-cell subset (CD4+, CD8+, memory, or dextramer-sorted; not recorded which), collected on the day of the yellow fever booster vaccination. These receptors all come from a man aged 18 to 29 who received the YFV17D yellow fever vaccine. The CDR3 runs from the conserved cysteine through the conserved F or W. A D gene is named only where the DNA matches it firmly. Clone sizes are given selectively: once, few, many, or a class where the clone is expanded.

j_call d_call v_call clone_size cdr3_aa cdr3_nt
TRBJ2-3 TRBD1 TRBV19 many CASSIAAGGPGDTQYF TGTGCCAGTAGTATCGCGGCAGGGGGCCCCGGAGATACGCAGTATTTT
TRBJ2-7 NA TRBV7-2 few CASSSSLAYEQYF TGTGCCAGCAGCTCCTCCCTAGCCTACGAGCAGTACTTC
TRBJ2-1 TRBD2 TRBV11-1 few CASSPGLAGHNEQFF TGTGCCAGCAGCCCGGGACTAGCGGGGCACAATGAGCAGTTCTTC
TRBJ2-3 TRBD2 TRBV15 NA CATSRVLAGYTSTDTQYF TGTGCCACCAGCAGAGTGCTAGCGGGGTATACTAGCACAGATACGCAGTATTTT
TRBJ2-5 TRBD2 TRBV5-1 few CASSLRISGGRRETQYF TGCGCCAGCAGCTTGAGGATCAGCGGGGGGAGGAGAGAGACCCAGTACTTC
TRBJ1-3 NA TRBV7-2 NA CASSFPAGPGNTIYF TGTGCCAGCAGCTTTCCGGCAGGGCCCGGAAACACCATATATTTT
TRBJ1-2 TRBD1 TRBV7-9 many CASSSGQAYGYTF TGTGCCAGCAGCTCCGGACAGGCCTATGGCTACACCTTC
TRBJ1-4 NA TRBV5-5 few CASSPGRGTSEKLFF TGTGCCAGCAGCCCCGGACGGGGAACCTCCGAAAAACTGTTTTTT
TRBJ2-2 TRBD1 TRBV5-1 many CASSNRGRRTGELFF TGCGCCAGCAGCAACAGGGGGCGTAGGACCGGGGAGCTGTTTTTT
TRBJ1-4 TRBD1 TRBV10-3 many CAISDRDRDEKLFF TGTGCCATCAGTGACCGGGACAGGGATGAAAAACTGTTTTTT
TRBJ2-5 NA TRBV13 many CASSLGGRGQETQYF TGTGCCAGCAGCTTAGGAGGTCGCGGGCAAGAGACCCAGTACTTC
TRBJ2-5 NA TRBV7-2 few CASSSPPGETQYF TGTGCCAGCAGCTCTCCTCCGGGCGAGACCCAGTACTTC
TRBJ1-5 NA TRBV7-9 many CASSLAPNQPQHF TGTGCCAGCAGCTTGGCGCCAAATCAGCCCCAGCATTTT
TRBJ1-1 NA TRBV20-1 many CSAPHSSTEAFF TGCAGTGCTCCCCATTCGAGCACTGAAGCTTTCTTT
TRBJ2-7 TRBD2 TRBV5-1 many CASSLDGGGTYEQYF TGCGCCAGCAGCTTGGACGGGGGGGGGACCTACGAGCAGTACTTC
TRBJ2-3 TRBD2 TRBV4-2 many CASSQDPGGPDTQYF TGTGCCAGCAGCCAAGATCCGGGGGGACCAGATACGCAGTATTTT
TRBJ2-7 NA TRBV9 many CASSVGQSLYEQYF TGTGCCAGCAGCGTTGGACAGAGCCTCTACGAGCAGTACTTC
TRBJ2-1 NA TRBV4-3 NA CASSQDPLSSYNEQFF TGCGCCAGCAGCCAAGATCCACTAAGCTCCTACAATGAGCAGTTCTTC
TRBJ1-5 NA TRBV11-2 few CASSLAQYQPQHF TGTGCCAGCAGCTTAGCTCAATATCAGCCCCAGCATTTT
TRBJ1-3 TRBD1 TRBV7-2 NA CASSFYRGSSGNTIYF TGTGCCAGCAGCTTCTACAGGGGAAGCTCTGGAAACACCATATATTTT
TRBJ2-3 TRBD2 TRBV5-1 NA CASSFGLAGARSTDTQYF TGCGCCAGCAGCTTTGGGCTAGCGGGAGCTCGTAGCACAGATACGCAGTATTTT
TRBJ2-1 TRBD2 TRBV3-1 few CASSQELAVSNEQFF TGTGCCAGCAGCCAGGAACTAGCGGTTTCCAATGAGCAGTTCTTC
TRBJ2-7 TRBD1 TRBV4-3 many CASSQGQQGNYEQYF TGCGCCAGCAGCCAAGGGCAACAGGGGAACTACGAGCAGTACTTC
TRBJ2-1 TRBD2 TRBV30 few CASARTSGYNEQFF TGTGCCTCAGCCCGGACTAGCGGGTACAATGAGCAGTTCTTC
TRBJ2-3 NA TRBV12-3/TRBV12-4 many CASSLTDTQYF TGTGCCAGCAGTTTAACGGATACGCAGTATTTT
TRBJ1-1 TRBD1 TRBV18 many CASSFRDSSYTEAFF TGTGCCAGCTCATTCCGGGACAGTTCCTACACTGAAGCTTTCTTT
TRBJ1-2 NA TRBV27 NA CASSLSGTVGYTF TGTGCCAGCAGTTTATCGGGGACGGTTGGCTACACCTTC
TRBJ2-5 NA TRBV7-9 few CASADDKETQYF TGTGCCAGTGCGGACGACAAAGAGACCCAGTACTTC
TRBJ1-2 NA TRBV27 few CASSPKRFNYGYTF TGTGCCAGCAGTCCCAAACGTTTTAACTATGGCTACACCTTC
TRBJ1-1 NA TRBV4-3 many CASSKSWGNTEAFF TGCGCCAGCAGCAAAAGCTGGGGGAACACTGAAGCTTTCTTT
TRBJ1-2 NA TRBV7-2 many CASSLPAEHGYTF TGTGCCAGCAGCTTACCCGCGGAGCATGGCTACACCTTC
TRBJ2-2 NA TRBV11-2 many CASSFYVTENTGELFF TGTGCCAGCAGCTTTTACGTGACGGAAAACACCGGGGAGCTGTTTTTT
TRBJ2-3 NA TRBV7-9 many CAIWGFTDTQYF TGTGCCATCTGGGGATTCACAGATACGCAGTATTTT
TRBJ2-3 NA TRBV4-1 NA CASSQEGFSTDTQYF TGCGCCAGCAGCCAAGAAGGCTTTAGCACAGATACGCAGTATTTT
TRBJ1-1 NA TRBV12-3/TRBV12-4 many CASSLIDATLGTPFF TGTGCCAGCAGTTTAATCGATGCAACCTTGGGAACTCCTTTCTTT
TRBJ1-1 NA TRBV5-4 NA CASSLQNTEAFF TGTGCCAGCAGCTTACAAAACACTGAAGCTTTCTTT
TRBJ2-4 TRBD2 TRBV15 many CATSRDWQRGQLAKNIQYF TGTGCCACCAGCAGAGATTGGCAGCGGGGTCAACTAGCCAAAAACATTCAGTACTTC
TRBJ2-7 NA TRBV12-5 many CASGQATHEQYF TGTGCTAGTGGTCAAGCTACCCATGAGCAGTACTTC
TRBJ1-5 NA TRBV6-6 few CASSYSDRGDQPQHF TGTGCCAGCAGTTACTCCGACCGTGGTGATCAGCCCCAGCATTTT
TRBJ2-7 NA TRBV4-3 many CASSQERESYEQYF TGCGCCAGCAGCCAAGAGAGAGAATCCTACGAGCAGTACTTC
TRBJ1-1 NA TRBV4-1 NA CASSSQALGTEAFF TGCGCCAGCAGCTCACAGGCTCTGGGCACTGAAGCTTTCTTT
TRBJ2-3 TRBD1 TRBV6-2/TRBV6-3 NA CASSDGTGGSPYTQYF TGTGCCAGCAGCGATGGGACAGGGGGTTCCCCCTATACGCAGTATTTT
TRBJ1-5 NA TRBV6-2/TRBV6-3 NA CASSQRSVNQPQHF TGTGCCAGCAGCCAACGGTCAGTAAATCAGCCCCAGCATTTT
TRBJ1-1 NA TRBV6-5 many CASSYSEDTEAFF TGTGCCAGCAGTTACTCGGAAGACACTGAAGCTTTCTTT
TRBJ1-5 NA TRBV7-6 few CASSPGSSNQPQHF TGTGCCAGCAGCCCAGGGTCGAGCAATCAGCCCCAGCATTTT
TRBJ2-3 TRBD1 TRBV3-1 NA CASSLRDRVWDTQYF TGTGCCAGCAGTCTCCGGGACAGGGTCTGGGATACGCAGTATTTT
TRBJ2-7 NA TRBV5-6 few CASSWWVSTYEQYF TGTGCCAGCAGCTGGTGGGTCAGCACCTACGAGCAGTACTTC
TRBJ1-1 TRBD1 TRBV4-1 NA CASSQRQGAGTEAFF TGCGCCAGCAGCCAACGACAGGGGGCCGGCACTGAAGCTTTCTTT
TRBJ1-2 TRBD1 TRBV20-1 few CSARAPGQGYGYTF TGCAGTGCTAGAGCCCCCGGACAGGGCTATGGCTACACCTTC
TRBJ2-1 NA TRBV5-1 many CASSLTLGMYNEQFF TGCGCCAGCAGCTTGACCCTCGGGATGTACAATGAGCAGTTCTTC
TRBJ2-3 NA TRBV12-3/TRBV12-4 NA CASSPSESPDTQYF TGTGCCAGCAGTCCGTCTGAGTCCCCAGATACGCAGTATTTT
TRBJ1-2 NA TRBV29-1 few CSVILGGYGYTF TGCAGCGTAATTCTGGGGGGATATGGCTACACCTTC
TRBJ2-2 NA TRBV6-2/TRBV6-3 many CASSYSRGGTGELFF TGTGCCAGCAGTTACTCTCGGGGTGGAACCGGGGAGCTGTTTTTT
TRBJ2-7 NA TRBV6-5 many CASMPAGSGYEQYF TGTGCCAGCATGCCCGCAGGGTCTGGCTACGAGCAGTACTTC
TRBJ2-5 NA TRBV4-3 few CASSQEILGAGEETQYF TGCGCCAGCAGCCAAGAGATTTTAGGGGCAGGGGAAGAGACCCAGTACTTC
TRBJ2-5 NA TRBV15 NA CATSRDFTGEETQYF TGTGCCACCAGCAGAGATTTCACGGGGGAAGAGACCCAGTACTTC
TRBJ2-2 NA TRBV6-1 NA CASWGGELFF TGTGCCAGCTGGGGCGGGGAGCTGTTTTTT
TRBJ1-2 NA TRBV6-1 NA CASSEFGVGYTF TGTGCCAGCAGTGAATTTGGGGTTGGCTACACCTTC